This entry lists 6 T cell receptor beta chains sequenced from one sample in a study of T cell repertoires in cytomegalovirus infection. TCRdb recomputed calls from the reads with MiXCR, one row per CDR3 protein. The repertoire holds over 150,000 distinct CDR3 sequences, with under 15% as singletons. Material for sequencing was PBMCs. The receptors here all came from a human donor in good health (CMV status not recorded). Some clones in this sample may be carry-over from other donors' samples.

This clonotype has only a few counts. The V and J genes are TRBV7-9 and TRBJ2-1; possibly TRBD2 for D (5 bases). The V end was cut by 4 bases, the J end by 6 bases, with 16 bases between. Germline V gives CDR1 SEHNR, CDR2 FQNEAQ (reference sequence). CDR3 length: 15 amino acids. In DNA form, the CDR3 reads TGTGCCAGCAGCTCTCGGACTCTCGCCGGCAATGAGCAGTTCTTC. Encoded protein: CASSSRTLAGNEQFF.

This clonotype was observed at least ten times. The rearrangement joins TRBV7-6 to TRBJ2-6, with D tentatively TRBD1 (6 bases). V was pared by 5 bases and J by 0 bases, with 17 bases between. Germline V CDR1 and CDR2: SGHVS, FNYEAQ. The CDR3 has 18 residues. This CDR3 reads CASSAPGTSDSGANVLTF. CDR3 DNA sequence: TGTGCCAGCAGCGCGCCCGGGACATCAGACTCTGGGGCCAACGTCCTGACTTTC.

The chain has TRBV27 and TRBJ1-5; unclear D gene. The germline V and J ends were trimmed by 3 bases and 3 bases, with 6 bases remaining between them. CDR3 size: 13 residues. Germline values: CDR1 MNHEY, CDR2 SMNVEV (reference sequence). CDR3 loop: CASSFADNQPQHF. CDR3 sequence (DNA): TGTGCCAGCAGTTTTGCAGACAATCAGCCCCAGCATTTT.

V is TRBV29-1 and J is TRBJ2-1; D unresolved. This CDR3 is built from 11 residues. CDR1 is SQVTM and CDR2 is ANQGSEA in the germline V gene. Trimming took 8 bases from V and 0 from J, leaving 5 bases between them. The CDR3 DNA reads TGCAGCTCAGCCTCCTACAATGAGCAGTTCTTC. Its protein product is CSSASYNEQFF.

The chain combines TRBV29-1 with TRBJ2-7; no clear D gene. The CDR3 covers 11 residues. CDR1 and CDR2 (germline): SQVTM, ANQGSEA. Deletions cut 2 bases from V and 2 bases from J, with 4 bases between. CDR3 loop: CSVESAYEQYF. CDR3 nucleotide sequence: TGCAGCGTTGAAAGCGCCTACGAGCAGTACTTC.

This clonotype was found many times. V and J are TRBV7-9 and TRBJ1-5; D is ambiguous. Germline values: CDR1 SEHNR, CDR2 FQNEAQ (reference sequence). V gave up 1 base and J gave up 4 bases, with 8 bases separating them. The CDR3 is 14 residues long. CDR3: CASSLEGQNQPQHF. CDR3 coding DNA: TGTGCCAGCAGCTTAGAAGGCCAGAATCAGCCCCAGCATTTT.